Presented here are 25 T cell receptor beta chains from one specimen sequenced in a study of control samples from healthy donors and cancer patients. Sequencing used immunoSEQ multiplex PCR; TCRdb keeps in-frame clones, though not all of them. The data hold 85,000 to 100,000 clones, with 85% to 95% observed a single time. The sample consisted of blood. The receptors stem from a man younger than 35 in good health.

The J gene is TRBJ2-5, the V gene TRBV13; perhaps TRBD2 as D (7 bases). Germline V gene data show CDR1 as PRHDT and CDR2 as FYEKMQ (reference sequence). The ends were cut back, 1 base at V and 5 bases at J, with 11 bases in the middle. CDR3 length: 14 residues. CDR3 region: CASSLVGGRETQYF. CDR3 bases: TGTGCCAGCAGCTTAGTGGGGGGGCGCGAGACCCAGTACTTC.

This chain joins TRBV6-1 and TRBJ1-2; a weak D match, TRBD1 (6 bases). The V end was cut by 6 bases, the J end by 4 bases, with 24 bases between. The CDR3 is 17 residues long. Per germline, CDR1 MNHNS and CDR2 SASEGT. The DNA of the CDR3 is TGTGCCAGCAGCGAAAGGACCTCTTCGGGGGCGATCTATGGCTACACCTTC. It translates to CASSERTSSGAIYGYTF.

The rearrangement uses TRBV6-5 and TRBJ1-5; D is uncertain. This CDR3 spans 13 amino acids. Trimming pared 6 bases from V and 3 bases from J, leaving 9 bases between. The V gene's germline CDR1 is MNHEY and CDR2 SVGAGI. In DNA form, the CDR3 reads TGTGCCAGCAGGGACTCAGTCAATCAGCCCCAGCATTTT. Its protein is CASRDSVNQPQHF.

The rearrangement uses TRBV14 and TRBJ2-7; 10 bases match TRBD1. CDR3 length: 17 residues. CDR1 is SGHDN and CDR2 is FVKESK in the germline V gene. V was clipped by 2 bases and J by 7 bases; unmatched bases: 14. The CDR3 nucleotides are TGTGCCAGCAGCCAATGGACAGGGGGAGGGATCCTGGGGGAGCAGTACTTC. Amino acids: CASSQWTGGGILGEQYF.

Points on this clone: The sample contains more than one DNA sequence encoding this CDR3. The chain is built from TRBV6-2 or TRBV6-3 and TRBJ2-6, with D possibly being TRBD2 (5 bases). Per germline, CDR1 MNHEY and CDR2 SVGEGT. CDR3 length equals 15 residues. Trimming took 2 bases from V and 0 from J, leaving 5 bases between them. The CDR3 here is CASSYRGSGANVLTF. The CDR3 region has the DNA TGTGCCAGCAGTTACCGGGGCTCTGGGGCCAACGTCCTGACTTTC.

The chain joins TRBV29-1 to TRBJ2-7; 7 positions agree with TRBD1. With V trimmed by 2 bases and J by 2 bases, 6 bases remained unmatched. The germline V gene encodes CDR1 SQVTM and CDR2 ANQGSEA. The CDR3 sequence is 14 residues long. The chain's CDR3 is CSVEIQGSTYEQYF. The CDR3 nucleotides read TGCAGCGTTGAAATACAGGGGTCCACCTACGAGCAGTACTTC.

The chain links TRBV7-9 to TRBJ1-1; 12 nucleotides agree with TRBD1. The germline gives CDR1 SEHNR, CDR2 FQNEAQ (reference sequence). CDR3 length equals 15 residues. V lost 5 bases to trimming and J lost 6 bases; unmatched junction nucleotides: 7. The CDR3 DNA follows: TGTGCCAGCAGCGCACGGGACAGGGGGCTTGCTGAAGCTTTCTTT. Amino acids: CASSARDRGLAEAFF.

The CDR3 here is CSVRTGEIEAFF. The CDR3 nucleotides are TGCAGCGTTCGGACAGGGGAAATTGAAGCTTTCTTT. This sequence joins TRBV29-1 and TRBJ1-1; 9 positions match TRBD1. The germline V gene has CDR1 SQVTM and CDR2 ANQGSEA. The CDR3 covers 12 residues. With V trimmed by 5 bases and J by 7 bases, 5 bases remained unmatched.

This clone appeared once. The gene calls are TRBV18 and TRBJ2-3; 10 bases agree with TRBD1. The CDR3 loop spans 17 amino acids. The germline CDR1 and CDR2 sequences are KGHSH and LQKENI. V gave up 3 bases and J gave up 4 bases; unmatched junction bases: 10. Written as DNA, the CDR3 is TGTGCCAGCTCACCCCCCGGCGGACAGGGGGGAGCAGATACGCAGTATTTT. Its protein is CASSPPGGQGGADTQYF.

The chain combines TRBV3-1 (or the pseudogene TRBV3-2) with TRBJ1-1; D might be TRBD1 (5 bases). This CDR3 has 15 amino acids. In germline, CDR1 is LGHDT, CDR2 YNNKEL (reference sequence). The V end lost 0 bases, the J end lost 5 bases, and 13 bases lay between the germline ends. The CDR3 loop is CASSQDPRGWTEAFF. CDR3 in DNA: TGTGCCAGCAGCCAAGATCCTAGGGGATGGACTGAAGCTTTCTTT.

This chain joins TRBV4-1 and TRBJ1-5, with 8 bases matching TRBD1. V gave up 1 base and J gave up 6 bases; unmatched junction bases: 11. CDR3 length: 17 amino acids. Germline V gives CDR1 MGHRA, CDR2 YSYEKL. CDR3: CASSQVLDRGVFQPQHF. DNA for the CDR3: TGCGCCAGCAGCCAAGTTCTAGACAGGGGCGTTTTTCAGCCCCAGCATTTT.

This clone was seen only once. The V and J genes are TRBV6-5 and TRBJ2-7; 7 nucleotides align to TRBD2. The CDR3 covers 15 residues. CDR1 is MNHEY, CDR2 SVGAGI, per germline. The V segment lost 0 bases and the J segment 3 bases; nucleotides outside the gene matches: 5. The CDR3 nucleotides read TGTGCCAGCAGTTACTCCGGGACTAATAACTACGAGCAGTACTTC. It encodes CASSYSGTNNYEQYF.

Notes on this clone: Sequence at one end of the junction differs from germline and may be a read error. The genes are TRBV6-6 and TRBJ1-2, with D perhaps matching TRBD1 (5 bases). CDR1 is MNHNY, CDR2 SVGAGI, per germline (reference sequence). The CDR3 runs 13 residues. The CDR3 DNA reads TGTGCCAGCAGACTACAGGAGTCCTATCGCTACACCTTC. Residues: CASRLQESYRYTF.

The V call is TRBV18, the J call TRBJ2-5; no reliable D call. V was shortened by 4 bases and J by 5 bases, with 11 bases between the two germline ends. Germline CDR1 and CDR2: KGHSH and LQKENI. CDR3 length: 13 amino acids. CDR3 bases: TGTGCCAGCTCACGGTTCAAGGAGGAGACCCAGTACTTC. Translated, it gives CASSRFKEETQYF. Variable domain in full (rest from reference TRBV18 and TRBJ2-5): NAGVMQNPRHLVRRRGQEARLRCSPMKGHSHVYWYRQLPEEGLKFMVYLQKENIIDESGMPKERFSAEFPKEGPSILRIQQVVRGDSAAYFCASSRFKEETQYFGPGTRLLVL.

This clone has only one observation. The chain uses TRBV7-2 and TRBJ2-3, with 15 nucleotides matching TRBD2. Germline CDR1 SGHTA, CDR2 FQGNSA. Germline trimming cut 5 bases from V and 8 bases from J; bases unmatched to any gene: 11. This CDR3 has 17 amino acids. CDR3 coding DNA: TGTGCCAGCAGCGTGTGGACTAGCGGGAGGGTGCAGGGTACGCAGTATTTT. Its protein is CASSVWTSGRVQGTQYF.

The chain uses TRBV19 and TRBJ1-5; possible D gene TRBD1, 6 bases. The CDR3 contains 14 residues. CDR1 and CDR2 from the germline V gene are LNHDA and SQIVND (reference sequence). The V gene lost 5 bases and the J gene lost 5 bases, with 13 bases spanning the gap. Here the CDR3 reads CASSPRGPDQPQHF. The CDR3, as DNA: TGTGCCAGTAGTCCCCGGGGGCCCGATCAGCCCCAGCATTTT.

This chain uses TRBV5-1 with TRBJ2-7; maybe TRBD1 (7 bases). V was shortened by 4 bases and J by 0 bases, with 11 bases between the two germline ends. Germline V CDR1 and CDR2: SGHRS, YFSETQ. The CDR3 spans 14 residues. The CDR3 is CASSTGDSSYEQYF. The CDR3 DNA reads TGCGCCAGCAGCACGGGGGACAGCTCCTACGAGCAGTACTTC.

The chain employs TRBV4-1 and TRBJ2-7, with a weak D call TRBD2 (6 bases). The CDR3 totals 15 residues. CDR1 and CDR2 (germline): MGHRA, YSYEKL. V was shortened by 2 bases and J by 0 bases, with 11 bases between the two germline ends. CDR3 sequence (DNA): TGCGCCAGCAGCCAATTGACGGGACTCTCCTACGAGCAGTACTTC. Protein: CASSQLTGLSYEQYF.

This chain links TRBV6-5 with TRBJ1-5; D is perhaps TRBD1 (5 bases). V was trimmed by 0 bases and J by 4 bases, leaving 13 bases between them. Germline V lookup: CDR1 MNHEY, CDR2 SVGAGI. The CDR3 totals 16 residues. The CDR3 region has the DNA TGTGCCAGCAGTTACTCGTCCCAGGGAAGGAATCAGCCCCAGCATTTT. Its protein product is CASSYSSQGRNQPQHF.

The chain links TRBV7-6 to TRBJ1-4, with 7 bases aligning to TRBD1. J was trimmed by 5 bases and V by 1 base; bases with no gene match: 7. From germline, CDR1 is SGHVS and CDR2 FNYEAQ. The CDR3 spans 16 residues. CDR3 sequence reads: CASSLVRDSSNEKLFF. The CDR3 DNA follows: TGTGCCAGCAGCTTAGTCCGGGACAGCTCAAATGAAAAACTGTTTTTT.

This chain connects TRBV4-3 to TRBJ2-7; 15 positions match TRBD2. The V and J ends lost 3 bases and 5 bases, in that order; junction bases with no gene match: 11. The CDR3 contains 18 residues. Per germline, CDR1 LGHNA and CDR2 YSLEER. The CDR3 loop reads CASSHGRTSGRANDEQYF. The CDR3 DNA is TGCGCCAGCAGCCACGGCAGGACTAGCGGGAGGGCCAACGACGAGCAGTACTTC.

The J gene is TRBJ2-1, the V gene TRBV5-4, with 8 nucleotides matching TRBD1. J gave up 5 bases and V 0 bases, and 4 bases lay outside the gene matches. The germline V gene has CDR1 SGHNT and CDR2 YYREEE (reference sequence). The CDR3 is made up of 15 amino acids. CDR3 nucleotide sequence: TGTGCCAGCAGCTTGGGGACAGGGTCAAACAATGAGCAGTTCTTC. This encodes CASSLGTGSNNEQFF.

This rearrangement joins TRBV30 to TRBJ1-5; possibly TRBD1 for D (6 bases). V was trimmed by 3 bases and J by 1 base, leaving 19 bases between them. Germline CDR1 GTSNPN, CDR2 SVGIG (reference sequence). There are 17 residues in the CDR3. The CDR3 here is CAWSPSTGRKSNQPQHF. The CDR3 DNA follows: TGTGCCTGGAGCCCCTCGACAGGTCGAAAAAGCAATCAGCCCCAGCATTTT.

The chain employs TRBV5-5 and TRBJ2-3; 9 nucleotides line up with TRBD2. The length of the CDR3 is 16 residues. The V gene's germline CDR1 is SGHKS and CDR2 YYEKEE (reference sequence). The V and J ends lost 0 bases and 0 bases, in that order; junction bases with no gene match: 2. The CDR3 DNA reads as TGTGCCAGCAGCTTGGGGACTAGCGCCAGCACAGATACGCAGTATTTT. It is translated as CASSLGTSASTDTQYF. The whole variable domain, filled in from reference TRBV5-5 and TRBJ2-3, reads DAGVTQSPTHLIKTRGQQVTLRCSPISGHKSVSWYQQVLGQGPQFIFQYYEKEERGRGNFPDRFSARQFPNYSSELNVNALLLGDSALYLCASSLGTSASTDTQYFGPGTRLTVL.

This clone was recorded once. The V call is TRBV5-6, the J call TRBJ1-3, with D unresolved. The CDR3 consists of 13 residues. Trimming took off 4 bases at V and 4 bases at J, with 9 bases between the two ends. CDR1 is SGHDT and CDR2 is YYEEEE in the germline V gene. CDR3 DNA: TGTGCCAGCAGCCTAAGGTCAGGAAACACCATATATTTT. It is translated as CASSLRSGNTIYF.